The 25 T cell receptor beta chains in this list originate from one sample, sequenced in a study of blood T cell repertoires in COVID-19. Sequencing was performed with immunoSEQ multiplex PCR; in TCRdb, only in-frame clones are kept and a portion is missing. Here the sample spans about 170,000 clones, more than 70% being singletons. Sequenced material: PBMCs or T cells enriched from blood (not recorded which). The receptors derive from a woman aged 45-65 years in a cohort exposed to, infected with or recovered from COVID-19 (not recorded which).

This chain connects TRBV9 to TRBJ1-2, with 8 nucleotides matching TRBD1. Germline V CDR1 and CDR2: SGDLS, YYNGEE. Trimming cost V 2 bases and J 6 bases; bases outside gene matches: 9. This CDR3 has 15 residues. The CDR3 nucleotides read TGTGCCAGCAGCGTCACAGGACAGGGTCAGGATGGCTACACCTTC. Translation: CASSVTGQGQDGYTF.

This chain uses TRBV25-1 with TRBJ1-1; no definite D call. The CDR3 is 14 amino acids. V lost 0 bases to trimming and J lost 3 bases, with 8 bases between them. The germline CDR1 and CDR2 sequences are MGHDK and SYGVNS. The DNA of the CDR3 is TGTGCCAGCAGTGAATACGGGTGGGACACTGAAGCTTTCTTT. It codes for CASSEYGWDTEAFF.

The chain carries TRBV14 and TRBJ2-5; 10 nucleotides agree with TRBD2. Germline V gene sequence: CDR1 SGHDN, CDR2 FVKESK. V was pared by 3 bases and J by 5 bases, with 6 bases of the junction left unmatched. There are 15 residues in the CDR3. Written as DNA, the CDR3 is TGTGCCAGCAGCCAGGAGACTAGCGGGTGGGAGACCCAGTACTTC. Amino acids: CASSQETSGWETQYF. Based on the CDR3 plus reference TRBV14 and TRBJ2-5, the full variable domain is EAGVTQFPSHSVIEKGQTVTLRCDPISGHDNLYWYRRVMGKEIKFLLHFVKESKQDESGMPNNRFLAERTGGTYSTLKVQPAELEDSGVYFCASSQETSGWETQYFGPGTRLLVL.

V is TRBV9 and J is TRBJ2-3; D unresolved. V dropped 2 bases and J dropped 1 base, with 8 bases sitting between them. CDR3 length: 14 amino acids. Germline loops: CDR1 SGDLS, CDR2 YYNGEE. Here the CDR3 DNA reads TGTGCCAGCAGCGTGAACAGTCGCACAGATACGCAGTATTTT. Translated: CASSVNSRTDTQYF.

A few counts support this clone. The chain links TRBV28 to TRBJ1-2; no firm D call. Germline CDR1 MDHEN, CDR2 SYDVKM. The CDR3 length is 13 residues. V dropped 5 bases and J dropped 6 bases, with 13 bases sitting between them. In DNA form, the CDR3 reads TGTGCCAGCAGTCCCCCGGGTCGGCATGGCTACACCTTC. It codes for CASSPPGRHGYTF.

This clone was seen a handful of times. This sequence joins TRBV7-8 and TRBJ2-2; possibly TRBD1 for D (6 bases). V lost 5 bases to trimming and J lost 4 bases, with 23 bases between them. Germline V gene lookup returns CDR1 SGHVS and CDR2 FQNEAQ. The CDR3 runs 18 residues. DNA of the CDR3: TGTGCCAGCAGCCCGCAGTCATCCGGTAACAGGGTCACCGGGGAGCTGTTTTTT. As protein: CASSPQSSGNRVTGELFF.

This chain uses TRBV27 with TRBJ1-5, with D unclear. Germline loops: CDR1 MNHEY, CDR2 SMNVEV (reference sequence). With 6 bases removed from V and 1 base from J, the gap between germline ends came to 13 bases. This CDR3 spans 15 amino acids. For the CDR3, the DNA is TGTGCCAGCAGCCTCGGAGGGAAAAGCAATCAGCCCCAGCATTTT. Translated: CASSLGGKSNQPQHF.

The chain employs TRBV5-6 and TRBJ1-2; 10 bases match TRBD1. V dropped 3 bases and J dropped 2; count of bases not matched to a gene: 7. The CDR3 covers 16 residues. Per the germline V gene, CDR1 is SGHDT and CDR2 is YYEEEE. The CDR3 reads CASSYDRGQLNYGYTF. The CDR3 DNA sequence: TGTGCCAGCAGCTATGACAGGGGGCAATTGAACTATGGCTACACCTTC. Based on the CDR3 plus reference TRBV5-6 and TRBJ1-2, the full variable domain is DAGVTQSPTHLIKTRGQQVTLRCSPKSGHDTVSWYQQALGQGPQFIFQYYEEEERQRGNFPDRFSGHQFPNYSSELNVNALLLGDSALYLCASSYDRGQLNYGYTFGSGTRLTVV.

The rearrangement joins TRBV11-2 to TRBJ1-1; D gene ambiguous. Deletions cut 2 bases from V and 1 base from J, with 8 bases between. Germline-derived CDR1 and CDR2 are SGHAT and FQNNGV. The CDR3 consists of 14 residues. The CDR3 DNA reads as TGTGCCAGCAGCTTAATGCGCTCGAACACTGAAGCTTTCTTT. Amino acid sequence: CASSLMRSNTEAFF.

The chain has TRBV27 and TRBJ1-4; TRBD1 aligns across 9 bases. J was trimmed by 5 bases and V by 2 bases; bases with no gene match: 3. The CDR3 spans 15 residues. CDR1 MNHEY and CDR2 SMNVEV come from the germline V gene (reference sequence). The CDR3 loop reads CASSLRGQGNEKLFF. The CDR3 coding sequence is TGTGCCAGCAGTTTAAGGGGACAGGGCAATGAAAAACTGTTTTTT.

The chain links TRBV4-1 to TRBJ1-2; TRBD1 is a possible D gene (5 bases). The CDR3 loop spans 12 amino acids. CDR1 and CDR2 (germline): MGHRA, YSYEKL. The ends were cut back, 6 bases at V and 3 bases at J, with 8 bases in the middle. Written as DNA, the CDR3 is TGCGCCAGCAGGGGGCTTCACTATGGCTACACCTTC. Translated: CASRGLHYGYTF.

This rearrangement joins TRBV5-4 to TRBJ2-5; no reliable D call. Germline V gene sequence: CDR1 SGHNT, CDR2 YYREEE (reference sequence). CDR3 length equals 14 residues. Trimming removed 2 bases from V and 4 bases from J, with 12 bases in between. This chain's CDR3 is CASSFAGSGETQYF. CDR3 bases: TGTGCCAGCAGCTTCGCAGGCTCCGGAGAGACCCAGTACTTC.

This clone was observed a handful of times. The genes are TRBV7-9 and TRBJ1-6, with 7 bases that match TRBD1. The length of the CDR3 is 14 residues. Germline-derived CDR1 and CDR2 are SEHNR and FQNEAQ (reference sequence). Trimming removed 5 bases from V and 9 bases from J; junction bases left unmatched: 7. The CDR3 DNA reads TGTGCCAGCAGCCGCGGGACAGTAGGTTCACCCCTCCACTTT. Translated: CASSRGTVGSPLHF.

The V and J genes are TRBV11-2 and TRBJ2-3; maybe TRBD2 (6 bases). V lost 5 bases to trimming and J lost 6 bases, with 21 bases between them. Germline values: CDR1 SGHAT, CDR2 FQNNGV. This CDR3 spans 16 amino acids. CDR3 DNA sequence: TGTGCCAGCAGCCCGGCGGGACGACCCGGTGTGGATACGCAGTATTTT. Translated, it gives CASSPAGRPGVDTQYF. The variable domain in full, completed from reference TRBV11-2 and TRBJ2-3, reads EAGVAQSPRYKIIEKRQSVAFWCNPISGHATLYWYQQILGQGPKLLIQFQNNGVVDDSQLPKDRFSAERLKGVDSTLKIQPAKLEDSAVYLCASSPAGRPGVDTQYFGPGTRLTVL.

The chain combines TRBV28 with TRBJ2-3; the match to TRBD2 covers 8 bases. CDR3 length equals 20 residues. Trimming removed 7 bases from V and 0 bases from J; junction bases left unmatched: 21. Looked up from germline, CDR1 is MDHEN and CDR2 is SYDVKM. The CDR3 coding sequence is TGTGCCAGCATGCGGTATAGGGGCGGGAGGCGCACTCCTAGCACAGATACGCAGTATTTT. Residues: CASMRYRGGRRTPSTDTQYF.

The rearrangement joins TRBV2 to TRBJ1-2; TRBD1 aligns across 7 bases. CDR3 length equals 13 residues. Germline CDR1 and CDR2: SNHLY and FYNNEI. V lost 6 bases, J lost 6 bases, and 7 bases stayed unmatched. The CDR3 DNA reads TGTGCCAGCAGAGAGGACAGGAGAGATGGCTACACCTTC. This gives the protein CASREDRRDGYTF.

CDR3 in amino acids: CASSFSSGVVSYEQYF. The CDR3 DNA sequence: TGTGCCAGCAGTTTCTCCTCAGGGGTGGTCTCATACGAGCAGTACTTC. This chain connects TRBV27 to TRBJ2-7, with D possibly matching TRBD1 (6 bases). The CDR3 spans 16 residues. V lost 3 bases, J lost 4 bases, and 19 bases lay in between. Germline V gene lookup returns CDR1 MNHEY and CDR2 SMNVEV (reference sequence).

This chain links TRBV10-2 with TRBJ1-1; possibly TRBD1 for D (5 bases). This CDR3 contains 13 residues. Trimming took 3 bases from V and 2 from J, leaving 7 bases between them. CDR1 and CDR2 (germline): WSHSY, SAAADI. The CDR3 coding sequence is TGCGCCAGCAGTGAACAGGTTAACACTGAAGCTTTCTTT. This encodes CASSEQVNTEAFF.

V gene TRBV10-3 combines with J gene TRBJ2-1; D unresolved. V dropped 0 bases and J dropped 7 bases, with 13 bases sitting between them. The germline gives CDR1 ENHRY, CDR2 SYGVKD. This CDR3 has 15 residues. CDR3 in DNA: TGTGCCATCAGTGAGTCTCTACTGCAATATAATGAGCAGTTCTTC. Translating gives CAISESLLQYNEQFF.

This rearrangement joins TRBV5-4 to TRBJ2-1; TRBD2 agrees at 7 bases. The germline V gene encodes CDR1 SGHNT and CDR2 YYREEE (reference sequence). After removal of 4 bases from V and 4 bases from J, the junction contained 11 bases not matched to a gene. This CDR3 has 16 amino acids. The CDR3 DNA reads as TGTGCCAGCAGCGAGGAAGCGGGGACTGGTTACAATGAGCAGTTCTTC. It encodes CASSEEAGTGYNEQFF.

CDR3 sequence (DNA): TGTGCCAGCAGCCAAGTTGGGGGGATGAACACTGAAGCTTTCTTT. Its translation: CASSQVGGMNTEAFF. The rearrangement links TRBV3-1 (or the pseudogene TRBV3-2) to TRBJ1-1; possible D gene TRBD1, 5 bases. Trimming left V 1 base short and J 0 bases short, with 9 bases between. This CDR3 contains 15 residues. Germline CDR1 reads LGHDT; CDR2 reads YNNKEL (reference sequence).

This clone showed up just a few times. The V gene is TRBV23-1, the J gene TRBJ2-2, with a possible D match to TRBD1 (5 bases). TRBV23-1 is annotated as an ORF whose role is uncertain. V dropped 3 bases and J dropped 2 bases, with 10 bases sitting between them. This CDR3 region has 15 residues. The CDR3: CASSQGQSNTGELFF. Here the CDR3 DNA reads TGCGCCAGCAGTCAGGGGCAGAGTAACACCGGGGAGCTGTTTTTT.

V is TRBV4-3 and J is TRBJ1-5; unclear D gene. V was clipped by 3 bases and J by 5 bases, with 8 bases between them. The CDR3 is made up of 13 amino acids. The germline CDR1 and CDR2 sequences are LGHNA and YSLEER. The CDR3 sequence is CASSHSPYQPQHF. CDR3 coding DNA: TGCGCCAGCAGCCATAGCCCTTATCAGCCCCAGCATTTT.

This clone showed up just once. The V call is TRBV25-1, the J call TRBJ2-2; TRBD1 matches at 7 bases. CDR1 is MGHDK and CDR2 is SYGVNS in the germline V gene. Trimming cost V 2 bases and J 2 bases; bases outside gene matches: 2. The CDR3 loop spans 15 amino acids. Here the CDR3 reads CASSERTGNTGELFF. As DNA, the CDR3 is TGTGCCAGCAGTGAACGGACAGGAAACACCGGGGAGCTGTTTTTT.

The chain has TRBV11-2 and TRBJ2-3; TRBD2 agrees at 8 bases. V was clipped by 5 bases and J by 1 base; unmatched bases: 8. In germline, CDR1 is SGHAT, CDR2 FQNNGV. The length of the CDR3 is 16 residues. Written as DNA, the CDR3 is TGTGCCAGCAGCCGGGGGGGAGCGGGGGGCACAGATACGCAGTATTTT. It encodes CASSRGGAGGTDTQYF.